A single sample is the source of the 5 T cell receptor beta chains below, sequenced in a study of early T cells in non-severe SARS-CoV-2 infection. TCRdb independently ran MiXCR on the 5' RACE reads; one entry per CDR3 protein. In the table there are about 80,000 distinct CDR3 sequences, 12% of which are singletons. Specimen: whole blood. All receptors derive from an adult who was a healthcare worker with PCR-confirmed SARS-CoV-2 infection or an uninfected control (not recorded which).

This clonotype was seen many times. V gene TRBV2 combines with J gene TRBJ1-2; D might be TRBD1 (6 bases). The germline V gene encodes CDR1 SNHLY and CDR2 FYNNEI. The CDR3 length is 13 residues. With 6 bases removed from V and 4 bases from J, the gap between germline ends came to 12 bases. The DNA of the CDR3 is TGTGCCAGCAGCGAGTGGGGGGCCTATGGCTACACCTTC. Translation gives CASSEWGAYGYTF.

The chain employs TRBV5-1 and TRBJ2-3; D is perhaps TRBD1 (5 bases). Per germline, CDR1 SGHRS and CDR2 YFSETQ. The CDR3 has 15 residues. V lost 8 bases, J lost 1 base, and 17 bases lay in between. CDR3 nucleotides: TGCGCCAGTTCCCAGGACACAAGCCGCACAGATACGCAGTATTTT. It encodes CASSQDTSRTDTQYF.

This chain links TRBV25-1 with TRBJ2-1; 10 bases match TRBD1. The junction had 16 bases not matched to a gene; V was cut back by 0 bases and J by 5 bases. This CDR3 has 20 residues. The V gene's germline CDR1 is MGHDK and CDR2 SYGVNS. CDR3 sequence (DNA): TGTGCCAGCAGTGAATATTCGGGGACAGGGGATGACGAAACAAACAATGAGCAGTTCTTC. It translates to CASSEYSGTGDDETNNEQFF.

This clonotype appeared a few times. A read error is likely, as this CDR3 ends without the conserved phenylalanine or tryptophan. No DNA is shown, since the ends of the CDR3 on it are uncertain; the CDR3 is the one TCRdb lists. The chain has TRBV3-1 and TRBJ2-3; the D segment call TRBD2 is taken from the table without a DNA check. The CDR3 is 13 residues long, ends included. CDR1 and CDR2 (germline): LGHDT, YNNKEL (reference sequence). The CDR3 protein is CASSQSGTSPLAV.

This clonotype was seen only a few times. The rearrangement links TRBV20-1 to TRBJ2-7, with TRBD1 matching 7 bases. Looked up from germline, CDR1 is DFQATT and CDR2 is SNEGSKA (reference sequence). J gave up 3 bases and V 6 bases, and 11 bases lay outside the gene matches. The CDR3 covers 14 residues. The CDR3 nucleotides read TGCAGTGCGCAGGGGGTCCTAACTTTCTACGAGCAGTACTTC. Protein sequence: CSAQGVLTFYEQYF.